Reported below is one TCR beta chain. The antigen is not known. Clones were read by immunoSEQ multiplex PCR, and TCRdb kept only the in-frame ones, dropping some. The sample has 380,000 or so clones, roughly 91% seen once; the top ten hold roughly 5%. This specimen belongs to a study of Ad26.COV2.S vaccination and SARS-CoV-2 variants. Overall study: Participant was drawn from the COV1001 Ad26.COV2.S trial arm.

Germline loops: CDR1 LNHDA, CDR2 SQIVND (reference sequence). CDR3 length: 14 amino acids. V shed 7 bases and J shed 5 bases, with 15 bases lying between them. Whole-study results and caveats: People given the vaccine had a wider spike-specific TCR breadth than placebo recipients did. Possible underestimation of total T cell responses by the TCR breadth and depth analyses was noted. Reports say spike-specific CD8+ and CD4+ T cell responses covered substantial breadth after vaccination.

Treatment specified: over 15 received Ad26.COV2.S at low or high dose, single or two shots; several received placebo; per-sample allocation not given. Vaccine and placebo recipients were sampled on day 63 after the first injection. This chain joins TRBV19 and TRBJ1-5; no clear D. The material was peripheral blood, obtained in a trial of Ad26.COV2.S vaccine versus placebo. This receptor was taken from a person between 18 and 60 years old who received the Ad26.COV2.S COVID-19 vaccine or a placebo. CDR3 bases: TGTGCCAGTAACGACGGTGGTGGCTATCAGCCCCAGCATTTT. It is translated as CASNDGGGYQPQHF.